These 22 T cell receptor beta chains originate from one sample sequenced in a study of vaccination and CD4 T cells after COVID-19. Their specific antigens are unknown. Sequencing of cultured CD4+ T cell DNA used the Oncomine TCR Beta short-read assay. Genomic DNA was drawn out of CD4+ T cells grown in culture. TCRdb fed the PCR reads into MiXCR, producing one record per CDR3 protein. The data show over 9,000 distinct CDR3 sequences, around a third seen once. Specified treatment: roughly 10-day PBMC culture with coronavirus spike peptide pools or control peptides (ViraFEST assay). Collection of the unexposed donor's CD4+ T cells took place before the COVID-19 pandemic (2011-2018). Input material: CD4+ T cells from blood, cultured in vitro. The receptors shown here come from a human donor in good health.

The V call is TRBV6-2 or TRBV6-3, the J call TRBJ2-1; D remains ambiguous. CDR3 size: 14 residues. Trimming took 8 bases from V and 4 from J, leaving 15 bases between them. Germline assignment: CDR1 MNHEY and CDR2 SVGEGT. The chain's CDR3 is CASSQESMYNEQFF. The CDR3 coding sequence is TGTGCCAGCTCCCAAGAGTCCATGTACAATGAGCAGTTCTTC.

This rearrangement joins TRBV7-8 to TRBJ1-5; 10 bases are shared with TRBD1. The junction had 5 bases not matched to a gene; V was cut back by 6 bases and J by 0 bases. Germline CDR1 reads SGHVS; CDR2 reads FQNEAQ. The CDR3 consists of 16 residues. The CDR3: CASSLRDRGSNQPQHF. The CDR3 DNA reads as TGTGCCAGCAGTCTCCGGGACAGGGGTAGCAATCAGCCCCAGCATTTT.

The chain links TRBV20-1 to TRBJ1-1; 8 bases match TRBD1. Per germline, CDR1 DFQATT and CDR2 SNEGSKA (reference sequence). Germline trimming cut 1 base from V and 5 bases from J; bases unmatched to any gene: 3. The CDR3 runs 13 residues. The CDR3 spells CSARVQGATEAFF. CDR3 nucleotides: TGCAGTGCTAGAGTGCAGGGGGCGACTGAAGCTTTCTTT.

V is TRBV5-4 and J is TRBJ2-7; D is tentatively TRBD1 or TRBD2 (5 bases each). V dropped 0 bases and J dropped 2 bases, with 15 bases sitting between them. This CDR3 region has 16 residues. From germline, CDR1 is SGHNT and CDR2 YYREEE (reference sequence). CDR3 nucleotide sequence: TGTGCCAGCAGCTTGGCCGACAGACTACCCCCCTACGAGCAGTACTTC. It encodes CASSLADRLPPYEQYF.

CDR3 region: CASSLMSGQGTDTQYF. The DNA of the CDR3 is TGTGCCAGCAGCTTAATGTCGGGACAGGGAACAGATACGCAGTATTTT. The chain links TRBV7-9 to TRBJ2-3; 9 bases are shared with TRBD1. Germline V gene lookup returns CDR1 SEHNR and CDR2 FQNEAQ (reference sequence). The CDR3 length is 16 residues. V gave up 2 bases and J gave up 3 bases; unmatched junction bases: 6.

This clonotype showed up just a few times. The V and J genes are TRBV19 and TRBJ1-1, with 9 bases that match TRBD1. The germline V gene encodes CDR1 LNHDA and CDR2 SQIVND (reference sequence). J gave up 0 bases and V 7 bases, and 6 bases lay outside the gene matches. The CDR3 is 15 amino acids. The CDR3 here is CASTRTGVLNTEAFF. The CDR3 bases are TGTGCCAGTACGAGGACAGGGGTATTGAACACTGAAGCTTTCTTT.

The gene calls are TRBV6-2 or TRBV6-3 and TRBJ2-3; 9 nucleotides match TRBD2. J gave up 1 base and V 6 bases, and 5 bases lay outside the gene matches. CDR3 length equals 15 residues. Germline V gene data show CDR1 as MNHEY and CDR2 as SVGEGT. In DNA, the CDR3 is TGTGCCAGCAGGCCGAGACTAGCGGGCACAGATACGCAGTATTTT. Its protein is CASRPRLAGTDTQYF.

This clonotype has only a few counts. The V gene is TRBV10-3, the J gene TRBJ1-2; unclear D gene. CDR1 and CDR2 from the germline V gene are ENHRY and SYGVKD. Trimming removed 6 bases from V and 4 bases from J, with 9 bases in between. This CDR3 has 12 residues. CDR3 bases: TGTGCCATCAGCGGGAGCGGCTATGGCTACACCTTC. Translated, it gives CAISGSGYGYTF.

V is TRBV5-1 and J is TRBJ2-3, with TRBD1 as a possible D gene (5 bases). Germline CDR1 reads SGHRS; CDR2 reads YFSETQ. V lost 6 bases, J lost 2 bases, and 16 bases lay in between. The CDR3 is made up of 15 amino acids. The CDR3 loop reads CASTIGDSYTDTQYF. The CDR3 DNA follows: TGCGCCAGCACCATTGGAGACAGTTACACAGATACGCAGTATTTT.

In DNA, the CDR3 is TGTGCCAGCAGCTTAGGGGCAGGGGCCTACGAGCAGTACTTC. It specifies CASSLGAGAYEQYF. The V call is TRBV7-8, the J call TRBJ2-7; a possible D gene is TRBD1 (6 bases). Trimming pared 1 base from V and 2 bases from J, leaving 9 bases between. This CDR3 is 14 amino acids long. Looked up from germline, CDR1 is SGHVS and CDR2 is FQNEAQ.

This clonotype was seen only a few times. The J gene is TRBJ1-3, the V gene TRBV7-2; 8 bases match TRBD1. Per germline, CDR1 SGHTA and CDR2 FQGNSA. V lost 1 base, J lost 0 bases, and 5 bases stayed unmatched. The CDR3 has 17 residues. Here the CDR3 reads CASSLVGTGLSGNTIYF. The DNA for the CDR3 is TGTGCCAGCAGCTTAGTAGGGACAGGACTCTCTGGAAACACCATATATTTT.

This clonotype was seen more than once but under ten times. V gene TRBV28 combines with J gene TRBJ1-5; 10 bases are shared with TRBD1. Germline V gene sequence: CDR1 MDHEN, CDR2 SYDVKM. Germline trimming cut 3 bases from V and 1 base from J; bases unmatched to any gene: 3. The CDR3 has 16 residues. The CDR3 protein is CASSLTGGASNQPQHF. In DNA form, the CDR3 reads TGTGCCAGCAGTTTGACAGGGGGCGCGAGCAATCAGCCCCAGCATTTT.

This chain joins TRBV6-4 and TRBJ2-7; possibly TRBD1 for D (5 bases). Trimming stripped 9 bases from V and 0 bases from J, with 12 bases between. The CDR3 totals 13 residues. The germline V gene has CDR1 MRHNA and CDR2 SNTAGT. CDR3 protein: CARRDSHSYEQYF. The CDR3 nucleotides are TGTGCCAGACGAGACAGCCACTCCTACGAGCAGTACTTC.

This clonotype was observed a handful of times. This rearrangement joins TRBV6-5 to TRBJ1-2; D remains ambiguous. V shed 0 bases and J shed 4 bases, with 12 bases lying between them. Germline-derived CDR1 and CDR2 are MNHEY and SVGAGI. This CDR3 spans 15 amino acids. The CDR3 DNA reads TGTGCCAGCAGTTACTCGATAGTACAGTCCTATGGCTACACCTTC. It is translated as CASSYSIVQSYGYTF.

V usage is TRBV6-5 and J usage is TRBJ2-7, with 7 bases aligning to TRBD1. CDR1 is MNHEY, CDR2 SVGAGI, per germline. V gave up 0 bases and J gave up 4 bases; unmatched junction bases: 12. The CDR3 runs to 17 residues. CDR3 nucleotides: TGTGCCAGCAGTTACTCCCGGGACAGAGGGCAGAAGTACGAGCAGTACTTC. Translating it yields CASSYSRDRGQKYEQYF.

There are a few counts of this clonotype. V and J are TRBV5-4 and TRBJ1-6, with D tentatively TRBD1 (5 bases). The germline CDR1 and CDR2 sequences are SGHNT and YYREEE (reference sequence). Trimming pared 4 bases from V and 10 bases from J, leaving 15 bases between. The CDR3 sequence is 14 residues long. CDR3 region: CASSLGGEGSPLHF. In nucleotides, the CDR3 is TGTGCCAGCAGCCTGGGGGGAGAGGGGTCACCCCTCCACTTT.

J is TRBJ2-1 and V is TRBV12-3 or TRBV12-4; D not certain. V gave up 6 bases and J gave up 4 bases, with 4 bases separating them. The CDR3 length is 11 residues. CDR3 sequence (DNA): TGTGCCAGCAGGATATACAATGAGCAGTTCTTC. It yields the protein CASRIYNEQFF.

J is TRBJ1-2 and V is TRBV2; D uncertain. CDR3 length equals 13 residues. Germline V CDR1 and CDR2: SNHLY, FYNNEI. The V end lost 8 bases, the J end lost 4 bases, and 14 bases lay between the germline ends. The CDR3, as DNA: TGTGCCAGCTCAACACAGCTCCTCTATGGCTACACCTTC. Translated, it gives CASSTQLLYGYTF.

This chain uses TRBV20-1 with TRBJ2-7; the match to TRBD2 covers 11 bases. Germline V gene sequence: CDR1 DFQATT, CDR2 SNEGSKA (reference sequence). With V trimmed by 3 bases and J by 6 bases, 10 bases remained unmatched. This CDR3 contains 15 residues. CDR3 sequence: CSASPLAGGDGEQYF. DNA for the CDR3: TGCAGTGCTAGCCCATTAGCGGGAGGGGATGGCGAGCAGTACTTC.

V and J are TRBV20-1 and TRBJ2-7; 11 bases match TRBD2. The CDR3 extends over 14 amino acids. Germline V gene lookup returns CDR1 DFQATT and CDR2 SNEGSKA (reference sequence). Losses at the gene ends were 3 bases for V and 4 bases for J; bases not matched to a gene: 5. The CDR3 loop reads CSASGLAGLYEQYF. The CDR3 DNA is TGCAGTGCTAGTGGACTAGCGGGCTTATACGAGCAGTACTTC.

The chain employs TRBV12-3 or TRBV12-4 and TRBJ2-2; no clear D gene. The CDR3 runs to 11 residues. Trimming took off 6 bases at V and 4 bases at J, with 3 bases between the two ends. The CDR3: CASRTTGELFF. The CDR3 DNA reads as TGTGCCAGCAGAACCACCGGGGAGCTGTTTTTT.

The rearrangement links TRBV5-1 to TRBJ2-5, with no clear D. V lost 1 base to trimming and J lost 3 bases, with 13 bases between them. This CDR3 has 15 amino acids. The V gene's germline CDR1 is SGHRS and CDR2 YFSETQ. CDR3: CASSLNVMAKETQYF. CDR3 DNA sequence: TGCGCCAGCAGCTTGAATGTGATGGCTAAAGAGACCCAGTACTTC.